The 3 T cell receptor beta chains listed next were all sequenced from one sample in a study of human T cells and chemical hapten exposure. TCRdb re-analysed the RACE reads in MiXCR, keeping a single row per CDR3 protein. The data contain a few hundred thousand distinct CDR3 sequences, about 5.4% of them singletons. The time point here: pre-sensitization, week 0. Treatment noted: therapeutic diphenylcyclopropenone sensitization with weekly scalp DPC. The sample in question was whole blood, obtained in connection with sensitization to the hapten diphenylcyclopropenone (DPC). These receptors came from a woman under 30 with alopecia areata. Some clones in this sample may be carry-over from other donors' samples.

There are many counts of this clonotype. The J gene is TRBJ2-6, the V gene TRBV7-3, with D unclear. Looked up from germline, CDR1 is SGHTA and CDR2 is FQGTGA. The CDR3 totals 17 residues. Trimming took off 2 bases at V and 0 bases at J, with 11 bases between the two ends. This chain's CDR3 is CASSLSRDPSGANVLTF. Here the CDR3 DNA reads TGTGCCAGCAGCTTATCTAGGGATCCCTCTGGGGCCAACGTCCTGACTTTC.

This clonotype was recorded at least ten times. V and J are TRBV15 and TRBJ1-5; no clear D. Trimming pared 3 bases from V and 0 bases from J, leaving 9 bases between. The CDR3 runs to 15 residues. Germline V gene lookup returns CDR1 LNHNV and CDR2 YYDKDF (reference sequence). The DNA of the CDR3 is TGTGCCACCAGCAGCCGGCGGGATAGCAATCAGCCCCAGCATTTT. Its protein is CATSSRRDSNQPQHF.

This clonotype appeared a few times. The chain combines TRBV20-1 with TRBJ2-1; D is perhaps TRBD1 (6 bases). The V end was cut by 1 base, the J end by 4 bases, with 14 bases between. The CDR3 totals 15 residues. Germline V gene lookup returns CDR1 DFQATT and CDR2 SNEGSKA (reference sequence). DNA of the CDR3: TGCAGTGCTAGAGGAGGGTGGACAGCTTACAATGAGCAGTTCTTC. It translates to CSARGGWTAYNEQFF.